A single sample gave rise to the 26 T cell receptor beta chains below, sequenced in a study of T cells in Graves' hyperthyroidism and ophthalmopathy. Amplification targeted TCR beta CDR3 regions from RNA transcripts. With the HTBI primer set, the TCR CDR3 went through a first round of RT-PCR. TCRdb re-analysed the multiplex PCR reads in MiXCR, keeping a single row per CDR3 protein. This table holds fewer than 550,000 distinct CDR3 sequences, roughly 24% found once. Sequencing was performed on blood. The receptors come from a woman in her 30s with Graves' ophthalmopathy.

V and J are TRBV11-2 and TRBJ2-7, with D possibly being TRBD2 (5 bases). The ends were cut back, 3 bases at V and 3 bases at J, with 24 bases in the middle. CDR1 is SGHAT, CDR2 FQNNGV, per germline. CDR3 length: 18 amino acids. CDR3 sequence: CASSFPIDPQVGDYEQYF. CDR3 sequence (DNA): TGTGCCAGCAGCTTTCCAATTGACCCCCAGGTGGGAGACTACGAGCAGTACTTC.

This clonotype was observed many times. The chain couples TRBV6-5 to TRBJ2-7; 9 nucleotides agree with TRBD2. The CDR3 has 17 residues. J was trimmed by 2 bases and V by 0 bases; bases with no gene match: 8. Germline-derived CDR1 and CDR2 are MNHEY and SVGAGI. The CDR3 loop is CASSYSRYSGGTYEQYF. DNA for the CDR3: TGTGCCAGCAGTTACTCTAGGTATAGCGGGGGAACCTACGAGCAGTACTTC.

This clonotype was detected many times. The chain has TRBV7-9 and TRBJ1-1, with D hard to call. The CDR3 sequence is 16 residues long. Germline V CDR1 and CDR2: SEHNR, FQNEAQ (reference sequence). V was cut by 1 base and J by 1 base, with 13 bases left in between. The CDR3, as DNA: TGTGCCAGCAGCTTAGAGGGCATATCCGAGAACACTGAAGCTTTCTTT. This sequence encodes CASSLEGISENTEAFF.

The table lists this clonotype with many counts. The CDR3 region has the DNA TGTGCCAGCAGTTCCCGGTCGGGGCTAGAAGCTTTCTTT. The encoded protein is CASSSRSGLEAFF. V usage is TRBV7-2 and J usage is TRBJ1-1, with a weak D call TRBD1 (5 bases). Trimming took off 6 bases at V and 8 bases at J, with 16 bases between the two ends. This CDR3 has 13 residues. Per the germline V gene, CDR1 is SGHTA and CDR2 is FQGNSA.

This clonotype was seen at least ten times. CDR3 in amino acids: CASSGTGIGYTF. Here the CDR3 DNA reads TGTGCCAGCAGTGGGACAGGGATTGGCTACACCTTC. The V gene is TRBV2, the J gene TRBJ1-2; TRBD1 aligns across 8 bases. From germline, CDR1 is SNHLY and CDR2 FYNNEI. J lost 7 bases, V lost 4 bases, and 2 bases had no gene match. There are 12 residues in the CDR3.

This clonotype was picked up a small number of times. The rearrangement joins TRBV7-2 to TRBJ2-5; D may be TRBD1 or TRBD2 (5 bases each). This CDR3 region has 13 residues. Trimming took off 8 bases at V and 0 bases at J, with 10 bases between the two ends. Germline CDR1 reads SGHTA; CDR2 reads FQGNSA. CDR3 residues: CASGGIYQETQYF. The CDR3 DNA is TGTGCCAGCGGGGGAATATACCAAGAGACCCAGTACTTC.

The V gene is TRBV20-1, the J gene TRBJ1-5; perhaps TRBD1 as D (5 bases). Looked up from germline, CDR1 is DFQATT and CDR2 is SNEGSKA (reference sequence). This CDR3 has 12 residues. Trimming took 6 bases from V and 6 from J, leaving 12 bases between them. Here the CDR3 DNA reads TGCAGTGCCCTAACCGGGGGTCAGCCCCAGCATTTT. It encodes CSALTGGQPQHF.

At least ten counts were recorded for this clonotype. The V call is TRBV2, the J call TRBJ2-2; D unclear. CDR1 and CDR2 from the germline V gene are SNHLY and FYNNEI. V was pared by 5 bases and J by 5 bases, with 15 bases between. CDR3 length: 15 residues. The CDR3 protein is CASSLDESGTGELFF. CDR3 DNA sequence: TGTGCCAGCAGTTTAGACGAGAGTGGGACCGGGGAGCTGTTTTTT. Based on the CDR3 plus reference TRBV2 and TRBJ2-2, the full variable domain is EPEVTQTPSHQVTQMGQEVILRCVPISNHLYFYWYRQILGQKVEFLVSFYNNEISEKSEIFDDQFSVERPDGSNFTLKIRSTKLEDSAMYFCASSLDESGTGELFFGEGSRLTVL.

As DNA, the CDR3 is TGTGCCGCGGACCGGGACTACGAGCAGTACTTC. Translated, it gives CAADRDYEQYF. The gene calls are TRBV28 and TRBJ2-7; D is possibly TRBD2 (5 bases). The CDR3 spans 11 residues. Trimming shortened V by 11 bases and J by 3 bases, and 11 bases separated the two germline ends. Germline CDR1 MDHEN, CDR2 SYDVKM.

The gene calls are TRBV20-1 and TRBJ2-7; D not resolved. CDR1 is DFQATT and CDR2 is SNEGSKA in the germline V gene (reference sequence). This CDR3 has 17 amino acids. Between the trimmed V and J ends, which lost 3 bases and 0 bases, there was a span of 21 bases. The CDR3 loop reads CSASSDTGRWSSYEQYF. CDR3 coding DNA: TGCAGTGCTAGTTCAGATACCGGAAGATGGAGCTCCTACGAGCAGTACTTC.

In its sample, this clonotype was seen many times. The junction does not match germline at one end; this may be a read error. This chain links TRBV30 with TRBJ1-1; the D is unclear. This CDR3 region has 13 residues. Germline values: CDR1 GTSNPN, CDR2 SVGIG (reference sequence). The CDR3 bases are TGTGCCTGGAGCGTTACTTGGTCTACTGAAGTTTTCTTT. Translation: CAWSVTWSTEVFF.

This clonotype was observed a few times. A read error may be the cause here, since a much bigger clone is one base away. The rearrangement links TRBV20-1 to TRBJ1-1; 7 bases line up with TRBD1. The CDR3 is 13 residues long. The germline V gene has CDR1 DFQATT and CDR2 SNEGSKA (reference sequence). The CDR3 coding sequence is TGCAGTGGTCCGGGACAGAGATACACTGAAGCTTGCTTT. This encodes CSGPGQRYTEACF.

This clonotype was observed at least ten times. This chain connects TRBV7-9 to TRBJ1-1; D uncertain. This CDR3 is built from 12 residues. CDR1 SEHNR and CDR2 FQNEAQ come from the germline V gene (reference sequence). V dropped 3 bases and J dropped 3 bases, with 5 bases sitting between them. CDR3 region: CASSFYYTEAFF. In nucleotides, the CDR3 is TGTGCCAGCAGCTTTTACTACACTGAAGCTTTCTTT.

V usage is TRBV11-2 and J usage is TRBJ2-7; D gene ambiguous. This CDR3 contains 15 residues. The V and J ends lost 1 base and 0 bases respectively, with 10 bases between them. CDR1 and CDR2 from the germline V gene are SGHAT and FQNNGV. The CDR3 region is CASSLVAGDSYEQYF. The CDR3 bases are TGTGCCAGCAGCTTAGTAGCAGGAGACTCCTACGAGCAGTACTTC. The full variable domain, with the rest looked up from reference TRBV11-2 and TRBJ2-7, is EAGVAQSPRYKIIEKRQSVAFWCNPISGHATLYWYQQILGQGPKLLIQFQNNGVVDDSQLPKDRFSAERLKGVDSTLKIQPAKLEDSAVYLCASSLVAGDSYEQYFGPGTRLTVT.

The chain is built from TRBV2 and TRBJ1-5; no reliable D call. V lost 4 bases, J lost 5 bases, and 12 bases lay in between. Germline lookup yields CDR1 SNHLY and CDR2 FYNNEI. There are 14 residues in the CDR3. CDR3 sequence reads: CASSVTDRYQPQHF. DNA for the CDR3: TGTGCCAGCAGTGTCACAGATCGGTATCAGCCCCAGCATTTT.

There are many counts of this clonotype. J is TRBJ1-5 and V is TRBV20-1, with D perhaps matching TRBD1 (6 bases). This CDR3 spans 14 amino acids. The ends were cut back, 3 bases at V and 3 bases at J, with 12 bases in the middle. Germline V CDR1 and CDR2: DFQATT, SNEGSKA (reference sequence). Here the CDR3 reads CSASRGDNNQPQHF. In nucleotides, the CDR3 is TGCAGTGCTAGTCGTGGGGACAACAATCAGCCCCAGCATTTT.

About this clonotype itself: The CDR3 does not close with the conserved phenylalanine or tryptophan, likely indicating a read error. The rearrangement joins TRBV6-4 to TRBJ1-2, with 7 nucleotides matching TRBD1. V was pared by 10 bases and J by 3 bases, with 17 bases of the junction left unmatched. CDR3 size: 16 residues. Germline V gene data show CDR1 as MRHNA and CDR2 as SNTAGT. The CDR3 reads CATLAPSRQGDYGYTY. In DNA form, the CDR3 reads TGTGCCACCCTAGCGCCAAGCCGACAGGGTGACTATGGCTACACCTAC.

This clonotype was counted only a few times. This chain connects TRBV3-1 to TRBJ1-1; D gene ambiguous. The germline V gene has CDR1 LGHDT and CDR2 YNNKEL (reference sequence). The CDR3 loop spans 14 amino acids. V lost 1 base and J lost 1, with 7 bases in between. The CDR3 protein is CASSQALGNTEAFF. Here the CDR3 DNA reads TGTGCCAGCAGCCAAGCCCTGGGGAACACTGAAGCTTTCTTT.

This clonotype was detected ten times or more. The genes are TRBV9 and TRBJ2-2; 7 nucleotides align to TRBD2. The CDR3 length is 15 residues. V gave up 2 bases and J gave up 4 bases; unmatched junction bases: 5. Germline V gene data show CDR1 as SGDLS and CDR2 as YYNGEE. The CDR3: CASSVGGVSTGELFF. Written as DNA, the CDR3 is TGTGCCAGCAGCGTTGGGGGGGTAAGCACCGGGGAGCTGTTTTTT.

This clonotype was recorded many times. The CDR3 region is CSARARLGHPYYGYTF. The CDR3 DNA follows: TGCAGTGCTAGAGCTCGACTGGGACACCCCTACTATGGCTACACCTTC. This chain uses TRBV20-1 with TRBJ1-2; tentatively, D is TRBD1 (6 bases). The ends were cut back, 1 base at V and 3 bases at J, with 18 bases in the middle. The CDR3 runs to 16 residues. CDR1 is DFQATT, CDR2 SNEGSKA, per germline (reference sequence).

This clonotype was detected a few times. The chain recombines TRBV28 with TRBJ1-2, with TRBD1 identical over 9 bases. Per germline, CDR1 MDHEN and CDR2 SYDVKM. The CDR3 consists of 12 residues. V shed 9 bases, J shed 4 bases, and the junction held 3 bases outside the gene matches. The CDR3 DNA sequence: TGTGCCAGGGGACAGGGTGGCTATGGCTACACCTTC. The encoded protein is CARGQGGYGYTF.

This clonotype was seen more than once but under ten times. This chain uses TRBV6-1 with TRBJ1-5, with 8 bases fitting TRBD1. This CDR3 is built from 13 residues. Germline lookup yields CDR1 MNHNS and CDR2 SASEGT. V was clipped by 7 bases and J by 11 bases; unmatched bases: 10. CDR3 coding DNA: TGTGCCAGCACCCCTGGACAGGGTCGGGCCCAGCATTTT. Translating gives CASTPGQGRAQHF.

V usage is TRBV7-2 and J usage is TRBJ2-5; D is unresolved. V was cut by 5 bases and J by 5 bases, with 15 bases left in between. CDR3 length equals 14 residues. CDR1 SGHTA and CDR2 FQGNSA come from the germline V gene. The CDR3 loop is CASSPHKVWETQYF. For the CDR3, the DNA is TGTGCCAGCAGCCCCCATAAGGTGTGGGAGACCCAGTACTTC.

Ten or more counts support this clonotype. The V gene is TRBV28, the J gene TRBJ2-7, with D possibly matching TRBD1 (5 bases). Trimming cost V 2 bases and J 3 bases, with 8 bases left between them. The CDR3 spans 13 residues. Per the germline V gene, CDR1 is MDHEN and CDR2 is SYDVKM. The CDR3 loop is CASSLQGFYEQYF. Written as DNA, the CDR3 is TGTGCCAGCAGTTTACAGGGTTTCTACGAGCAGTACTTC. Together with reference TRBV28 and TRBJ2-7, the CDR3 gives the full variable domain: DVKVTQSSRYLVKRTGEKVFLECVQDMDHENMFWYRQDPGLGLRLIYFSYDVKMKEKGDIPEGYSVSREKKERFSLILESASTNQTSMYLCASSLQGFYEQYFGPGTRLTVT.

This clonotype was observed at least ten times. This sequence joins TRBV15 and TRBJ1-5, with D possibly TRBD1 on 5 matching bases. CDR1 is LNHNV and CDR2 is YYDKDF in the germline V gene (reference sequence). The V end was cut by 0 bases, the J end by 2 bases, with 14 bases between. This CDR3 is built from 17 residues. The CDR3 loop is CATSRDYGGSGNQPQHF. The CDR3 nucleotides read TGTGCCACCAGCAGAGATTACGGGGGATCAGGCAATCAGCCCCAGCATTTT.

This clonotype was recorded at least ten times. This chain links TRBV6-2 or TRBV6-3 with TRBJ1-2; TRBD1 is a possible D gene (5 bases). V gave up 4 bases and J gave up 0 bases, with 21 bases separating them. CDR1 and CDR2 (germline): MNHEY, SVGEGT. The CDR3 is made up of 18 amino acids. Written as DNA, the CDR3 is TGTGCCAGCAGTTTAGGGGTTCACAGCCAAGACGCTAACTATGGCTACACCTTC. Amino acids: CASSLGVHSQDANYGYTF.